This T cell receptor beta chain emerged from a study of OX40 agonist ivuxolimab in advanced cancers. Context from the whole study: Ivuxolimab was a fully human IgG2 agonistic monoclonal antibody targeting the costimulatory receptor OX40 (CD134). Intravenous ivuxolimab was administered to patients every 2 weeks at six dose levels: 0.01, 0.1, 0.3, 1.5, 3 and 10 mg/kg. Peripheral TCRbeta sequencing was intended to test whether TCR sequence diversity was altered and clonal T-cell expansion was caused by ivuxolimab. Patients were allowed to have had prior anti-PD-1, anti-PD-L1 or anti-CTLA-4 therapy, and 40% of the dose-escalation patients had previously received checkpoint inhibitors. The paper reports the monotherapy dose-escalation portion (N ≈ 50 patients) of the phase I ivuxolimab trial. Partial responses occurred in three dose-escalation patients, of whom one had hepatocellular carcinoma and two had cutaneous melanoma. Among the roughly 52 dose-escalation patients, around 19 had hepatocellular carcinoma, roughly 15 melanoma, 9 renal cell carcinoma and 9 head and neck cancer. The dose-escalation cohort was about 86% male with a mean age of about 60 years, ranging from roughly 23 to 90. The research as a whole found: Low levels of normalized T-cell clonal expansion were also seen in some patients who did not respond. In partial responders in the 0.1-3.0 mg/kg groups, normalized peripheral clonal expansion was found to be among the lowest, especially among CD8+ T cells. At doses of 0.1 to 3.0 mg/kg, clonal expansion of both CD4+ and CD8+ blood T cells was observed from baseline to week 6. The antigen specificity of the clonally expanded peripheral T cells was not determined. On average, CD8+ T cells showed more expanded clones than CD4+ T cells after ivuxolimab.

Trimming takes 0 bases from V and 5 bases from J, and the germline ends sit 16 bases apart. The CDR1 and CDR2 encoded by the germline V gene (reference sequence) are MNHEY and SMNVEV. The CDR3 sequence holds 16 residues, the cysteine and phenylalanine included. The sequence is cut down to CDR3 DNA, 48 bases in frame from base 1. For sequencing of the TCRbeta CDR3 region, genomic DNA was extracted from the sorted cells. The immunoSEQ Assay was used for sequencing of TCRbeta CDR3 regions. The table comes from immuneACCESS by way of TCRdb, which keeps in-frame sequences with V and J called. Part of the clones is missing from these tables; in studies checked, under half for an unresolved V gene and the rest for unknown reasons. This sample holds approximately 70,000 clones; 90% to 95% were observed only once. 5.5% to 6% of the sample is in the top ten clones. The trial excluded patients who had a history of autoimmune disease or who were on systemic immunosuppression. In every dose cohort, peripheral blood was drawn for TCR sequencing at baseline, cycle 4 day 1, and cycle 7 day 1. The samples were taken from a phase I, first-in-human, multicenter, open-label dose-escalation trial of ivuxolimab. The trial enrolled adults with locally advanced or metastatic head and neck squamous cell, hepatocellular, melanoma or renal cell carcinoma. Before TCR sequencing, CD4+ T cells and CD8+ T cells from peripheral blood were sorted into separate populations.

Details on this clone: The target of this receptor is not known. Base qualities were left out, and no much larger clone turns up one base away.

This clonotype originated in an adult with an advanced solid tumor such as melanoma, head and neck, liver or kidney cancer. The sequences come from CD4+ or CD8+ T cells sorted from blood, collected in a trial of the OX40 agonist ivuxolimab. The chain is encoded by TRBV27 joined to TRBJ1-2; the D gene identity is not certain. The CDR3 is CASSLSGGVAVYGYTF. The nucleotide sequence reads TGTGCCAGCAGTTTATCCGGCGGCGTTGCGGTATATGGCTACACCTTC.